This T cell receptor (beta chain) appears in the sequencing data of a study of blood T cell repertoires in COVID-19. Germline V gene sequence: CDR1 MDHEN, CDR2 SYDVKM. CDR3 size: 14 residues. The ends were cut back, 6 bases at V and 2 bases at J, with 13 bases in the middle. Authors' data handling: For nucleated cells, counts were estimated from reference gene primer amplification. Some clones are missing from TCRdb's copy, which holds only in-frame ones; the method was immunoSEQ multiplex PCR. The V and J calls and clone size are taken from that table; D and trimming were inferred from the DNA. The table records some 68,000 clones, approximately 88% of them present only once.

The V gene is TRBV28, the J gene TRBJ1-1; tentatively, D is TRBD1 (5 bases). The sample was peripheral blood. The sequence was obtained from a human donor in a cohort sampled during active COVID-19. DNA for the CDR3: TGTGCCAGCAGCCCCGGGGGGGGAAACACTGAAGCTTTCTTT. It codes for CASSPGGGNTEAFF.